This T cell receptor (beta chain) was sequenced for a study of early T cells in non-severe SARS-CoV-2 infection. Study in general: Chains were unpaired, as sequencing was done on bulk RNA from unsorted whole blood. Notes on the study in general: Anti-spike CD8 specificities were favored by VDJdb matching, whose results missed private and CD4 specificities.

Individually, cDNA molecules had unique molecular identifiers attached to them. Via MiXCR, TCRdb re-called the 5' RACE reads, giving one row per CDR3 protein. This table holds 85,000 to 100,000 distinct CDR3 sequences, roughly 13% found once. In its sample, this clonotype was seen many times. Its antigen is not known. The germline V gene encodes CDR1 SEHNR and CDR2 FQNEAQ (reference sequence). The V gene lost 5 bases and the J gene lost 2 bases, with 21 bases spanning the gap. The CDR3 is made up of 18 amino acids. The TCR sequence derives from an adult who was a healthcare worker with PCR-confirmed SARS-CoV-2 infection or an uninfected control (not recorded which). The sample consisted of whole blood. The rearrangement joins TRBV7-9 to TRBJ1-4; TRBD1 is a possible D gene (6 bases). CDR3 nucleotide sequence: TGTGCCAGCAGCCCACGGACCGGGACATTAGCGACTAATGAAAAACTGTTTTTT. The encoded protein is CASSPRTGTLATNEKLFF.